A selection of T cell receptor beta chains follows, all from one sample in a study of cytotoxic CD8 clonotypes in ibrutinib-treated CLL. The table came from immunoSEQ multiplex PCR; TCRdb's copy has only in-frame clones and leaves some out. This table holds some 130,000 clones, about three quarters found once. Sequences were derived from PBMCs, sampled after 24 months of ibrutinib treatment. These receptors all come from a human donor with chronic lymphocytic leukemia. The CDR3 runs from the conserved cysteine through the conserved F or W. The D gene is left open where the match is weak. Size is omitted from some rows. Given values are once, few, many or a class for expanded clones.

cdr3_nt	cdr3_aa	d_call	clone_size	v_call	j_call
TGTGCCAGCAGCGCCCCGGGACGGAGGGGTAGGGAGCAGTACTTC	CASSAPGRRGREQYF	NA	NA	TRBV9	TRBJ2-7
TGTGCCTGGAGGGGGGACAGGGGGGAAGAAAAACTGTTTTTT	CAWRGDRGEEKLFF	TRBD1	NA	TRBV30	TRBJ1-4
TGTGCCAGCAGCCTTCAGGGCTTAGATACGCAGTATTTT	CASSLQGLDTQYF	NA	once	TRBV7-3	TRBJ2-3
TGTGCCAGCAGTTTTGGGGGAAACACCATATATTTT	CASSFGGNTIYF	NA	once	TRBV28	TRBJ1-3
TGTGCCAGCAGCTTTCCCCCAGTTTCGGGGGGGCGAATGGGTGAGCAGTTCTTC	CASSFPPVSGGRMGEQFF	TRBD2	NA	TRBV7-9	TRBJ2-1
TGTGCCAGAAGCCGCGCTCATTCCATCGTTTCACCCCTCCACTTT	CARSRAHSIVSPLHF	NA	NA	TRBV7-5	TRBJ1-6
TGCGCCAGCCGACCGGGACCCGCTTTCGTCGCAGATACGCAGTATTTT	CASRPGPAFVADTQYF	NA	NA	TRBV5-1	TRBJ2-3
TGTGCCAGTAGTATGACCCTAGCGGGAGGTGGCCCCTACAATGAGCAGTTCTTC	CASSMTLAGGGPYNEQFF	TRBD2	once	TRBV19	TRBJ2-1
TGCGCCAGCAGCTTGGCGGGACTAGACCAAGAGACCCAGTACTTC	CASSLAGLDQETQYF	TRBD2	NA	TRBV5-1	TRBJ2-5
TGTGCCAGCTCCCTCACCGGACAGGGGGGGCACCGGGGCTACACCTTC	CASSLTGQGGHRGYTF	TRBD1	NA	TRBV18	TRBJ1-2
TGTGCCAGTAGTAGGCCCTGGAGATACCTCAATCAGCCCCAGCATTTT	CASSRPWRYLNQPQHF	NA	once	TRBV19	TRBJ1-5
TGTGCCAGTAGTATTCGGACGGCCTACGAGCAGTACTTC	CASSIRTAYEQYF	NA	NA	TRBV19	TRBJ2-7
TGTGCCAGCAGGGGTCCCGGGACAGGGGGTCAGCCCCAGCATTTT	CASRGPGTGGQPQHF	TRBD1	NA	TRBV7-2	TRBJ1-5
TGTGCCAGCAGCCCCCCGAGTTCGGAAAAACTGTTTTTT	CASSPPSSEKLFF	NA	NA	TRBV7-9	TRBJ1-4
TGTGCCAGCCGTTCTTCCCCCCTGTACGAGCAGTACTTC	CASRSSPLYEQYF	NA	NA	TRBV28	TRBJ2-7
TGTGCCTGGAAGTCTTGCGGGAGGCCCGAGACCCAGTACTTC	CAWKSCGRPETQYF	TRBD2	once	TRBV30	TRBJ2-5
TGTGCCAGCAGCCAAGAACCGGACGGCTCCTACGAGCAGTACTTC	CASSQEPDGSYEQYF	NA	once	TRBV4-2	TRBJ2-7
TGTGCCAGTAGTTGGCGGTTGGATACGCAGTATTTT	CASSWRLDTQYF	NA	few	TRBV19	TRBJ2-3
TGTGCCAGCAGCTGGGTGACTAGCGGGATTGAGCAGTTCTTC	CASSWVTSGIEQFF	TRBD2	once	TRBV11-2	TRBJ2-1
TGTGCCAGCTCACCACCGTTTCAGATGGAGGGCTACACCTTC	CASSPPFQMEGYTF	NA	NA	TRBV18	TRBJ1-2
TGTGCCAGCAGCGAGCCGGGACAGGGGGCTAGCGAGCAGTACTTC	CASSEPGQGASEQYF	TRBD1	NA	TRBV5-6	TRBJ2-7
TGTGCCAGCAAAGCGGGGGGGCCTGGGGTTGGCACAGATACGCAGTATTTT	CASKAGGPGVGTDTQYF	TRBD2	NA	TRBV28	TRBJ2-3
TGTGCCATCAGTGGACAGGGTGGCCAGCCCCAGCATTTT	CAISGQGGQPQHF	TRBD1	NA	TRBV10-3	TRBJ1-5
TGTGCCAGCAGCCTAACAGGGGCCAGCTCCTACAATGAGCAGTTCTTC	CASSLTGASSYNEQFF	TRBD1	NA	TRBV7-9	TRBJ2-1
TGTGCCAGCAGTGGTGGACATTCAGAGGACACTGAAGCTTTCTTT	CASSGGHSEDTEAFF	NA	NA	TRBV6-1	TRBJ1-1
TGTGCCAGCAGCCCCTGGGGGGGTTCTAATGAAAAACTGTTTTTT	CASSPWGGSNEKLFF	NA	NA	TRBV6-1	TRBJ1-4
TGTGCCATCAGTGTTGCAGGGAACACTGAAGCTTTCTTT	CAISVAGNTEAFF	NA	many	TRBV10-3	TRBJ1-1
TGTGCCACAGCCCACGGGGGCGGTGATTACGAGCAGTACTTC	CATAHGGGDYEQYF	NA	NA	TRBV6-1	TRBJ2-7
TGTGCCAGCAGCTACCCGACAGGGACCGGAGCTTTCTTT	CASSYPTGTGAFF	TRBD1	NA	TRBV7-9	TRBJ1-1
TGTGCCAGCAGTTACTTGGGGCTAGGGGCGTTCTTC	CASSYLGLGAFF	NA	NA	TRBV6-5	TRBJ2-1
TGCGCCAGCAGCTTGGGTCAGGGGGCCATCGACCAAGAGACCCAGTACTTC	CASSLGQGAIDQETQYF	TRBD1	NA	TRBV5-1	TRBJ2-5